This T cell receptor beta chain was captured by sequencing in a study of blood T cell repertoires in COVID-19 (dated by TCRdb to 2020 to 2022). Study-level background: Samples covering the acute and convalescent phases of COVID-19 were provided by collaborators in the United States, Italy and Spain. Subjects who had been exposed to COVID-19, were actively infected with it, or had recovered from it provided the deeply sampled blood TCRbeta repertoires that made up the dataset. The samples were drawn from two sources: the first 160 participants of the ongoing ImmuneRACE study, and 950 to 1,500 subjects contributed by 6 global collaborators. Nearly every sample came with metadata listing a de-identified subject ID, COVID-19 status, age in years and sex. The prospective study material was composed of cDNA or gDNA derived from T cells, B-cell-depleted T cells, or PBMCs. The repertoires were released in a freely available public database intended as a resource for research on the immune response to SARS-CoV-2. Where available, HLA class I and class II types were taken from metadata supplied by the sample provider and were not determined by assay-based typing.

The immunoSEQ Assay, a bias-controlled multiplex PCR, was used to amplify TCRbeta CDR3 regions from genomic DNA. For the original study's pipeline: The number of nucleated cells in each sample was estimated from the amplification of reference gene primers within the assay. To quantify the absolute abundance of each unique TCRbeta CDR3 rearrangement, sequence reads were collapsed and filtered. For each sample, productive Simpson clonality was calculated as the square root of Simpson's diversity index over productive rearrangements. Imported from immuneACCESS, the table was reduced by TCRdb to in-frame sequences with V and J called. These copies leave out some clones; in studies compared against another copy, an unresolved V gene accounts for under half, and the cause of the remainder is not known. That table is the source of V, J and clone size, and D and trimming were worked out from the DNA. The sample data list just over 300,000 clones, and approximately 84% of these were observed just once. About 4.2% of the sample rests with the top ten.

General findings and caveats noted by the study authors: The quantity of clinical and demographic metadata differed by source and by participant and was supplied without curation.

Inclusive of the bounding cysteine and phenylalanine, the CDR3 is 16 residues long. CDR3 DNA is the only sequence kept; it has 48 bases, read in frame from the first base. CDR1 and CDR2 are read off the germline V gene as SGHDN and FVKESK. Compared with germline, V lacks 4 bases and J lacks 3 bases; bases without a gene match: 9. Remarks on this clone: Its binding antigen is unknown. No much larger clonotype is one base removed from it; base qualities were not supplied.

Participants in the prospective study were enrolled through a virtual design, were aged roughly 18 to 100 years, and lived in about two dozen United States geographic areas. Cohort assignment in the prospective study relied on participant-reported clinical history from a screening survey and a study questionnaire. ImmuneRACE Cohort 3 recovered participants were defined by two consecutive negative NP/OP PCR tests, healthcare professional clearance, or symptom resolution. Each participant in the prospective study had whole blood, serum and a nasopharyngeal or oropharyngeal swab collected by mobile phlebotomists. Participants in the prospective study had the option to provide additional blood draws and questionnaires over a roughly 2-month period. Blood samples from the prospective study were shipped frozen or at room temperature prior to DNA extraction.

The receptor chain draws on TRBV14 and TRBJ2-3, with 8 bases in between that match TRBD1. This clonotype originated in a man aged 30-40 years who had recovered from COVID-19. The sample consisted of PBMCs or T cells enriched from blood (not recorded which). Here is the DNA: TGTGCCAGCAGCCGGACACGGGACAGGTATACAGATACGCAGTATTTT. Translated, this gives CASSRTRDRYTDTQYF.